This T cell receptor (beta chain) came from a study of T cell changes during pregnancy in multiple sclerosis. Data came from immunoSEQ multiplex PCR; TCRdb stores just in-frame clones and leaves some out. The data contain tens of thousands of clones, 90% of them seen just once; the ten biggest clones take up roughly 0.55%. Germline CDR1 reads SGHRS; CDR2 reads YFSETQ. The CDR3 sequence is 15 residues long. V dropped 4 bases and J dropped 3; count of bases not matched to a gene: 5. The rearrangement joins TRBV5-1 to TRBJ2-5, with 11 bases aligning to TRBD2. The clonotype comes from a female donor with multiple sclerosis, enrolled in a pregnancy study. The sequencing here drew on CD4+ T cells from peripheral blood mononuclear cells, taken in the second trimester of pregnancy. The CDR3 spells CASSRGTSGKETQYF. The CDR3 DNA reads TGCGCCAGCAGCCGGGGGACTAGCGGAAAAGAGACCCAGTACTTC. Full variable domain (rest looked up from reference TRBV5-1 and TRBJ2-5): KAGVTQTPRYLIKTRGQQVTLSCSPISGHRSVSWYQQTPGQGLQFLFEYFSETQRNKGNFPGRFSGRQFSNSRSEMNVSTLELGDSALYLCASSRGTSGKETQYFGPGTRLLVL.